The clone carrying this T cell receptor (beta chain) was picked up a small number of times. TCRdb independently ran MiXCR on the 5' RACE reads; one entry per CDR3 protein. Here the sample spans 350,000 to 450,000 distinct CDR3 sequences, less than 25% being singletons. Germline CDR1 is SGHRS and CDR2 is YFSETQ. This CDR3 spans 16 amino acids. The ends were cut back, 0 bases at V and 2 bases at J, with 14 bases in the middle. This entry belongs to a study of T-cell memory formation after mild COVID-19. The chain combines TRBV5-1 with TRBJ2-5; D is tentatively TRBD1 or TRBD2 (5 bases each). The specimen was PBMCs or a T cell subset sorted from them (not recorded which). The source is an adult woman who had mild COVID-19 (a few samples of this study predate the infection). Cell type and time point are not known. Here the CDR3 DNA reads TGCGCCAGCAGCTTGGGGGGACCCACCCCACAAGAGACCCAGTACTTC. It codes for CASSLGGPTPQETQYF. The full variable domain, its missing parts supplied by reference TRBV5-1 and TRBJ2-5, is KAGVTQTPRYLIKTRGQQVTLSCSPISGHRSVSWYQQTPGQGLQFLFEYFSETQRNKGNFPGRFSGRQFSNSRSEMNVSTLELGDSALYLCASSLGGPTPQETQYFGPGTRLLVL.